The clone carrying this T cell receptor (beta chain) was counted only a few times. Sequencing used immunoSEQ multiplex PCR; TCRdb keeps in-frame clones, though not all of them. The table lists around 130,000 clones, more than 80% of them singletons. This entry belongs to a study of blood T cell repertoires in COVID-19. Germline V gives CDR1 MNHEY, CDR2 SMNVEV (reference sequence). Trimming pared 4 bases from V and 0 bases from J, leaving 6 bases between. This CDR3 is 14 amino acids long. The rearrangement uses TRBV27 and TRBJ2-2; D is ambiguous. The sample taken for sequencing was peripheral blood. The source of this sequence is a man aged 35 to 55 with acute or convalescent COVID-19. The DNA of the CDR3 is TGTGCCAGCAGTTCCGACACGAACACCGGGGAGCTGTTTTTT. Residues: CASSSDTNTGELFF.